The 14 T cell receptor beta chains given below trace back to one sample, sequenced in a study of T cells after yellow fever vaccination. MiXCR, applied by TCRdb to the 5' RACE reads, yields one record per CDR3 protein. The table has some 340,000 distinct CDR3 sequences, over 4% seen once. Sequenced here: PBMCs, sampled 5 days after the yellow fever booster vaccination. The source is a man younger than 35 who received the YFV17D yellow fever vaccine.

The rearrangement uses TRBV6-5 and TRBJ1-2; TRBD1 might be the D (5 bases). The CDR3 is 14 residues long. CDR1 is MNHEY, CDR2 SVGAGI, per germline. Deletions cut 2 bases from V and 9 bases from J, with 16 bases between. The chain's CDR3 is CASSYPGSEGSYTF. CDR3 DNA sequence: TGTGCCAGCAGTTACCCAGGGTCGGAGGGGAGCTACACCTTC.

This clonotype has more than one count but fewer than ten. CDR3 in amino acids: CASGKRAVETQYF. The CDR3 DNA sequence: TGCGCCAGCGGAAAGCGGGCGGTAGAGACCCAGTACTTC. The gene calls are TRBV10-2 and TRBJ2-5; D possibly corresponds to TRBD2 (6 bases). V lost 8 bases and J lost 4, with 14 bases in between. Germline V gene lookup returns CDR1 WSHSY and CDR2 SAAADI. The CDR3 totals 13 residues.

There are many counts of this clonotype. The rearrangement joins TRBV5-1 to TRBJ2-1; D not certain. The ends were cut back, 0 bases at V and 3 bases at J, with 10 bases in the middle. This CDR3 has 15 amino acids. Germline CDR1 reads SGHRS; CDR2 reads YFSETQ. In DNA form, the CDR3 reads TGCGCCAGCAGCTTGGTAAAGAACGACTACAATGAGCAGTTCTTC. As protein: CASSLVKNDYNEQFF.

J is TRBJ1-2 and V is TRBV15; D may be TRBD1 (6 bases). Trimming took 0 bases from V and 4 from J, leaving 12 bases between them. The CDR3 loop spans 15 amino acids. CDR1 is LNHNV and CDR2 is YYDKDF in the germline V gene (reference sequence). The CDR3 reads CATSRESGAIYGYTF. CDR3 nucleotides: TGTGCCACCAGCAGAGAGTCAGGGGCAATCTATGGCTACACCTTC.

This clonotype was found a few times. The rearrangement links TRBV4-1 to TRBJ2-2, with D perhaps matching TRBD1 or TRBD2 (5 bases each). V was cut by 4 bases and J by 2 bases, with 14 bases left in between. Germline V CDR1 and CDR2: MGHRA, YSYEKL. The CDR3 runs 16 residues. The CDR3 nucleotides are TGCGCCAGCAGCCGAGGGGTTGGGAGCAACACCGGGGAGCTGTTTTTT. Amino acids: CASSRGVGSNTGELFF.

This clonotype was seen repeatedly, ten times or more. The CDR3 sequence is CSVEIGMENTEAFF. CDR3 DNA: TGCAGCGTTGAGATAGGGATGGAGAACACTGAAGCTTTCTTT. The chain recombines TRBV29-1 with TRBJ1-1; D ambiguous. This CDR3 spans 14 amino acids. V gave up 3 bases and J gave up 1 base, with 12 bases separating them. CDR1 SQVTM and CDR2 ANQGSEA come from the germline V gene.

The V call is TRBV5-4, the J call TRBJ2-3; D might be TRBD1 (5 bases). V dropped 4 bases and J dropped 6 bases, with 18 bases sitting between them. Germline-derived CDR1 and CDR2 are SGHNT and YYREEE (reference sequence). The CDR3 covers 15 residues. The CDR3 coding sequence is TGTGCCAGCAGCCCTTGGGGTACCCAGGGCGATACGCAGTATTTT. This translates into CASSPWGTQGDTQYF.

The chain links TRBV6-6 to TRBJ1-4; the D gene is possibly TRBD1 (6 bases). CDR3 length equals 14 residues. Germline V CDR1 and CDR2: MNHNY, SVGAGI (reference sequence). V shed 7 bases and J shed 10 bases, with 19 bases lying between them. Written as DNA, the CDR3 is TGTGCCAGCATAACCTCCGGGACATTAGGAAAACTGTTTTTT. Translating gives CASITSGTLGKLFF.

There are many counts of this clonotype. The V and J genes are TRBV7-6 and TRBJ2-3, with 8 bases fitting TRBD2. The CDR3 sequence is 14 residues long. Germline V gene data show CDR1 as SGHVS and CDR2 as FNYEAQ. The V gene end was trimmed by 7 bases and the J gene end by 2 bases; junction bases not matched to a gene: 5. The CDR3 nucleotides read TGTGCCAGCAAAGCGGGGGCCTCCACAGATACGCAGTATTTT. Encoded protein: CASKAGASTDTQYF.

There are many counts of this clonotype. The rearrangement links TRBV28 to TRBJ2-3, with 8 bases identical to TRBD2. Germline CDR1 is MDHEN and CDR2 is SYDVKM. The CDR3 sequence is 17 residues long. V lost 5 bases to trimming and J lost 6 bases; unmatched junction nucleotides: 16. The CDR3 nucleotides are TGTGCCAGCAGTCCCACGGGGGGGGGTCCCGCAACTGATACGCAGTATTTT. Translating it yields CASSPTGGGPATDTQYF.

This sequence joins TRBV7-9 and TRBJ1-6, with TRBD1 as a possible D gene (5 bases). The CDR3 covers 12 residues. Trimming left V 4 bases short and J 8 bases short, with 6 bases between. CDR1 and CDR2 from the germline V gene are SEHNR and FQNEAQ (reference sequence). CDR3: CASSWGDSPLHF. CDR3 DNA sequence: TGTGCCAGCAGCTGGGGGGATTCACCCCTCCACTTT.

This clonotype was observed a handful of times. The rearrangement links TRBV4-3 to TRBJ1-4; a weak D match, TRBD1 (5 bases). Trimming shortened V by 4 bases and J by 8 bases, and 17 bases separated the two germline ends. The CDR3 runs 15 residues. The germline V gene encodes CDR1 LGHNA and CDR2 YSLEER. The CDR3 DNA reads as TGCGCCAGCAGCCTGGACACGGTTGTGGGCGAAAAACTGTTTTTT. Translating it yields CASSLDTVVGEKLFF.

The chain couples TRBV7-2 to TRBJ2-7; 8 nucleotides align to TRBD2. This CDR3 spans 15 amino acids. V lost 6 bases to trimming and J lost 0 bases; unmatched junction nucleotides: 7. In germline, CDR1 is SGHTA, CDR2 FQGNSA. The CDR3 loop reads CASRGQRGSSYEQYF. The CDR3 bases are TGTGCCAGCAGGGGCCAGCGGGGGAGCTCCTACGAGCAGTACTTC.

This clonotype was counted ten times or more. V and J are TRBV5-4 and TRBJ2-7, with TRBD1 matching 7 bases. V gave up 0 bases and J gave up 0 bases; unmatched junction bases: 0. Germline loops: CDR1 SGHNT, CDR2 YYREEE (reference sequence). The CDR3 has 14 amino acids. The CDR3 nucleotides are TGTGCCAGCAGCTTGGGGGACAGCTCCTACGAGCAGTACTTC. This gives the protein CASSLGDSSYEQYF.